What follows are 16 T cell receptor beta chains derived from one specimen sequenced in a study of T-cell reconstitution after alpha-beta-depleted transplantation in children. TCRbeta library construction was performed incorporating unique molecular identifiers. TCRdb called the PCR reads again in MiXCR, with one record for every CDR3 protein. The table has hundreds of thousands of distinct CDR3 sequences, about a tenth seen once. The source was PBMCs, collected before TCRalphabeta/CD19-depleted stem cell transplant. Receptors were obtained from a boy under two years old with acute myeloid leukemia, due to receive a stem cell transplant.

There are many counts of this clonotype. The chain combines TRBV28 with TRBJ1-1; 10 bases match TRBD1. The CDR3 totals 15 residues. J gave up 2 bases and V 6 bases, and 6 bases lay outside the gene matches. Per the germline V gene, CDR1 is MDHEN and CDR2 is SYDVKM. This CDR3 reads CASRGTGVFNTEAFF. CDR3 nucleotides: TGTGCCAGCAGAGGGACAGGGGTATTCAACACTGAAGCTTTCTTT.

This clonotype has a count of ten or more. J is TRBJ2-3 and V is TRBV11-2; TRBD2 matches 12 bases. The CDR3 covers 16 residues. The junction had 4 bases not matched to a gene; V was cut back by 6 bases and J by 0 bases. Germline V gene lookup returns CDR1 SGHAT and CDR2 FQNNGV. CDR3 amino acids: CASRSTSGGSTDTQYF. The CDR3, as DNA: TGTGCCAGCAGGTCGACTAGCGGGGGAAGCACAGATACGCAGTATTTT.

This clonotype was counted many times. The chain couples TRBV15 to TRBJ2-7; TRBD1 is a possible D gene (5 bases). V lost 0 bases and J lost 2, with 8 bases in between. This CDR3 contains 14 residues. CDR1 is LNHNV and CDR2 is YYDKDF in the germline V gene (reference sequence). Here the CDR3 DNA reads TGTGCCACCAGCAGAGAAGGACACCCCTACGAGCAGTACTTC. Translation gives CATSREGHPYEQYF.

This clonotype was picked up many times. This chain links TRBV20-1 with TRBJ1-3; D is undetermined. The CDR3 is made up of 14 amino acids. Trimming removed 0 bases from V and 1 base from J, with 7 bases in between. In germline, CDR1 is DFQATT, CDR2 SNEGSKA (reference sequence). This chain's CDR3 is CSARDPGSGNTIYF. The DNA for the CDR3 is TGCAGTGCTAGAGACCCGGGTTCTGGAAACACCATATATTTT.

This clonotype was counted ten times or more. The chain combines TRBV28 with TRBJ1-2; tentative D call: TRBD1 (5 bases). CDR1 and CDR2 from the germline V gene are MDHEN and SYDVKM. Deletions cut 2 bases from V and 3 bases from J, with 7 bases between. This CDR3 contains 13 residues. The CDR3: CASSLDSYYGYTF. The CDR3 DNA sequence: TGTGCCAGCAGTTTAGACAGCTACTATGGCTACACCTTC.

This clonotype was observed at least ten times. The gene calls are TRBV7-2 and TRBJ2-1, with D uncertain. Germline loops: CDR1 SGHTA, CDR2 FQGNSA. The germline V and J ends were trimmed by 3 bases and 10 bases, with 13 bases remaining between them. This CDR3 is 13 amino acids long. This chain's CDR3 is CASSLAMGNEQFF. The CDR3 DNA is TGTGCCAGCAGCTTGGCGATGGGGAACGAGCAGTTCTTC.

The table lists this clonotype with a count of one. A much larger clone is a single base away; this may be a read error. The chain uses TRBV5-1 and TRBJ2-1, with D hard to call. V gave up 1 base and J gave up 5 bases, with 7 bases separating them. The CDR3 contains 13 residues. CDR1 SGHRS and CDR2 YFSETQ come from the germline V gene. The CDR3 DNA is TGCGCCAGCAGCTTGATACCTCACAATGAGCAGTTCTTC. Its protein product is CASSLIPHNEQFF.

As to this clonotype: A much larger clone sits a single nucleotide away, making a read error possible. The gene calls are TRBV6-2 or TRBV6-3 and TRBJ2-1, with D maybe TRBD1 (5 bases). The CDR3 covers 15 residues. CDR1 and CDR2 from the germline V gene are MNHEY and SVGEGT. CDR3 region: CAGSPRHRGNNEQFF. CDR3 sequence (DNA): TGTGCCGGCAGTCCACGACATAGGGGAAACAATGAGCAGTTCTTC.

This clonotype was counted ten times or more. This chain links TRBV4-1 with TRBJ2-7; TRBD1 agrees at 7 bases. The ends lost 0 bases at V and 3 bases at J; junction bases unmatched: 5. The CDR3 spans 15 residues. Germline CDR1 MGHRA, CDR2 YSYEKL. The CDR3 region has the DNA TGCGCCAGCAGCCAAGACTTGACAGGGATCTACGAGCAGTACTTC. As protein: CASSQDLTGIYEQYF.

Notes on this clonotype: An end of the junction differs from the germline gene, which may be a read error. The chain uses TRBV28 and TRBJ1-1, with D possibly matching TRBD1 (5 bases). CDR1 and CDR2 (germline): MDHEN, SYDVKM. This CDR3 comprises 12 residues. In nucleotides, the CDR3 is TGTGCCAGCAGTTTATACAGGTCGGCGGTTCCCTTT. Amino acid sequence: CASSLYRSAVPF.

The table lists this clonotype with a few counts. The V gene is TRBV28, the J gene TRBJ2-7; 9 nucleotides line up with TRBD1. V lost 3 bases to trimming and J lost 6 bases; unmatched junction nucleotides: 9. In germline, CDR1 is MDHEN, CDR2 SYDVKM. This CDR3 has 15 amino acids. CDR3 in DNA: TGTGCCAGCAGTTTTCTCCGGGACAGGGTTCGCGAGCAGTACTTC. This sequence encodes CASSFLRDRVREQYF.

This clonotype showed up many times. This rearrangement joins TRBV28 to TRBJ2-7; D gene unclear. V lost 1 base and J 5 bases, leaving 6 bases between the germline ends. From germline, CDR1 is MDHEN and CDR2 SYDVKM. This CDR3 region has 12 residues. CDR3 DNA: TGTGCCAGCAGTTTATTGCGGAACGAGCAGTACTTC. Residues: CASSLLRNEQYF.

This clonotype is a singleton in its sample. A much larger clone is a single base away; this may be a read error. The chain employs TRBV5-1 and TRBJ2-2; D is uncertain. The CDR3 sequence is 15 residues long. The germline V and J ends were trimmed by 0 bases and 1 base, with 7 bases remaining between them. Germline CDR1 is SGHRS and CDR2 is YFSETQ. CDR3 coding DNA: TGCGCCAGCAGCTTGGGCCGACGGAACACCGGGGAGCTGTTTTTT. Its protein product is CASSLGRRNTGELFF.

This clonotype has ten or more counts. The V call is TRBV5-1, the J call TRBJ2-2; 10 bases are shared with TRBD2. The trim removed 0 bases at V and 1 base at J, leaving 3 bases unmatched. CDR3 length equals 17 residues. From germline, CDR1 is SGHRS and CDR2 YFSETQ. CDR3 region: CASSLGRLAGNTGELFF. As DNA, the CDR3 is TGCGCCAGCAGCTTGGGAAGACTAGCGGGGAACACCGGGGAGCTGTTTTTT.

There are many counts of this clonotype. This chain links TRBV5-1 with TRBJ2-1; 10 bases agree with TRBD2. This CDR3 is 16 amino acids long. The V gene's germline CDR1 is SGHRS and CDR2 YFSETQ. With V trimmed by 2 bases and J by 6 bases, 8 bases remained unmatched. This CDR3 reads CASSLPSGGVTNEQFF. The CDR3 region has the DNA TGCGCCAGCAGCTTACCAAGCGGGGGGGTAACCAATGAGCAGTTCTTC.

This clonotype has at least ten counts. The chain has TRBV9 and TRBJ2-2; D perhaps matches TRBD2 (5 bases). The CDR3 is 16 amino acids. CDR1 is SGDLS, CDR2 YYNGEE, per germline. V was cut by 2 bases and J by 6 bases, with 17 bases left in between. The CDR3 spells CASSVRGNWEAGELFF. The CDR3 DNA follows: TGTGCCAGCAGCGTTCGGGGTAATTGGGAAGCCGGGGAGCTGTTTTTT.